The TCR beta chain described here comes from a study of breast tumors, draining lymph nodes, adjacent tissues. This clonotype was seen many times. Its target is unknown. A read error is possible here, since a much larger clone lies one base away. Broader study findings: Compared with lymph nodes, tumors were less diverse; compared with nontumor tissue, more.

One entry per CDR3 protein, called by TCRdb with MiXCR from the multiplex PCR reads. The sample has tens of thousands of distinct CDR3 sequences; 60% to 70% are singletons. Per the germline V gene, CDR1 is MNHEY and CDR2 is SVGEGT. CDR3 length equals 14 residues. Trimming took 7 bases from V and 2 from J, leaving 12 bases between them. The gene calls are TRBV6-2 or TRBV6-3 and TRBJ1-5; D not resolved. The origin of this receptor is a female donor with breast cancer. Some clones in this sample may be carry-over from other donors' samples. The sequenced material came from breast tumor tissue. CDR3 DNA sequence: TGTGCCAGCAAGCATCCTGGAGGCAATCAGCCCCAGCATTTT. Amino acid sequence: CASKHPGGNQPQHF.